What follows are 25 T cell receptor beta chains derived from one specimen sequenced in a study of blood T cell repertoires in COVID-19. Produced via immunoSEQ multiplex PCR; TCRdb's table is partial and in-frame only. In the table there are 70,000 or so clones, 87% of which are singletons. Sequencing was performed on peripheral blood. Source of these receptors: a man aged 45-60 years with active COVID-19.

The chain employs TRBV7-9 and TRBJ1-1; 8 positions match TRBD1. CDR1 and CDR2 from the germline V gene are SEHNR and FQNEAQ (reference sequence). This CDR3 has 15 amino acids. V lost 5 bases to trimming and J lost 2 bases; unmatched junction nucleotides: 7. The CDR3 sequence: CASSPAQGDNTEAFF. CDR3 DNA sequence: TGTGCCAGCAGCCCTGCACAGGGGGATAACACTGAAGCTTTCTTT. Looking up the rest from reference TRBV7-9 and TRBJ1-1 gives the full variable domain: DTGVSQNPRHKITKRGQNVTFRCDPISEHNRLYWYRQTLGQGPEFLTYFQNEAQLEKSRLLSDRFSAERPKGSFSTLEIQRTEQGDSAMYLCASSPAQGDNTEAFFGQGTRLTVV.

The gene calls are TRBV5-1 and TRBJ2-5; 10 nucleotides agree with TRBD1. Germline V CDR1 and CDR2: SGHRS, YFSETQ. The CDR3 totals 15 residues. Trimming removed 0 bases from V and 5 bases from J; junction bases left unmatched: 4. The CDR3 loop reads CASSLEGQGRETQYF. The CDR3 DNA follows: TGCGCCAGCAGCTTGGAGGGACAGGGGAGGGAGACCCAGTACTTC.

The J gene is TRBJ2-2, the V gene TRBV5-1; 7 bases are shared with TRBD2. Germline V gives CDR1 SGHRS, CDR2 YFSETQ. V trimming: 0 bases; J trimming: 2 bases; junction bases outside the gene matches: 4. The CDR3 is 16 amino acids. The CDR3 loop is CASSLEPSGNTGELFF. In DNA form, the CDR3 reads TGCGCCAGCAGCTTGGAGCCTAGCGGAAACACCGGGGAGCTGTTTTTT.

This clone was seen a handful of times. The genes are TRBV12-5 and TRBJ1-5; D remains unclear. Trimming left V 4 bases short and J 1 base short, with 11 bases between. This CDR3 comprises 15 residues. Germline lookup yields CDR1 LGHNT and CDR2 FRNRAP. The DNA of the CDR3 is TGTGCTAGTGGTTCCTCGACTGGAAGCAATCAGCCCCAGCATTTT. It translates to CASGSSTGSNQPQHF.

This clone turned up a few times. V usage is TRBV12-5 and J usage is TRBJ2-7, with unresolved D. The CDR3 contains 11 residues. Trimming pared 5 bases from V and 3 bases from J, leaving 5 bases between. CDR1 is LGHNT, CDR2 FRNRAP, per germline. The CDR3 region has the DNA TGTGCTAGTGGTCCGAGCTACGAGCAGTACTTC. Protein product: CASGPSYEQYF.

This clone was found once. The chain joins TRBV7-8 to TRBJ2-3, with 8 bases matching TRBD2. Germline CDR1 reads SGHVS; CDR2 reads FQNEAQ. The CDR3 runs 16 residues. After removal of 7 bases from V and 2 bases from J, the junction contained 11 bases not matched to a gene. CDR3 residues: CASKALGRAITDTQYF. The CDR3 bases are TGTGCCAGCAAAGCACTCGGGAGGGCCATCACAGATACGCAGTATTTT.

The V gene is TRBV28, the J gene TRBJ2-7, with D tentatively TRBD1 (6 bases). The CDR3 loop spans 14 amino acids. The germline gives CDR1 MDHEN, CDR2 SYDVKM. V gave up 4 bases and J gave up 5 bases, with 15 bases separating them. The CDR3 protein is CASSSLDRNDEQYF. Here the CDR3 DNA reads TGTGCCAGCAGTTCCCTCGACAGGAACGACGAGCAGTACTTC.

V and J are TRBV7-8 and TRBJ2-7; 8 bases fit TRBD1. The germline CDR1 and CDR2 sequences are SGHVS and FQNEAQ. The CDR3 is 14 residues long. The junction had 6 bases not matched to a gene; V was cut back by 5 bases and J by 3 bases. CDR3 nucleotide sequence: TGTGCCAGCAGCGTACAGGGGGGCGACTACGAGCAGTACTTC. This sequence encodes CASSVQGGDYEQYF.

This CDR3 reads CATSPTGQLQETQYF. The CDR3 nucleotides read TGTGCCACCAGCCCCACAGGCCAGCTCCAAGAGACCCAGTACTTC. The chain carries TRBV15 and TRBJ2-5; a possible D gene is TRBD1 (5 bases). V was cut by 5 bases and J by 1 base, with 14 bases left in between. Germline V gene lookup returns CDR1 LNHNV and CDR2 YYDKDF (reference sequence). The CDR3 is 15 amino acids.

The CDR3 region has the DNA TGTGCCAGCAGCTTAGGAACAGGGGCGAACACTGAAGCTTTCTTT. Protein sequence: CASSLGTGANTEAFF. The chain uses TRBV7-2 and TRBJ1-1, with 7 bases lining up with TRBD1. Germline V gives CDR1 SGHTA, CDR2 FQGNSA. With 1 base clipped from V and 1 base from J, the junction kept 3 bases outside the gene matches. The CDR3 is made up of 15 amino acids.

This chain connects TRBV7-2 to TRBJ2-5, with 10 bases aligning to TRBD2. CDR1 and CDR2 from the germline V gene are SGHTA and FQGNSA. V shed 1 base, J shed 10 bases, and the junction held 15 bases outside the gene matches. The CDR3 totals 17 residues. CDR3 sequence reads: CASSLDLVAGGPVGQYF. Written as DNA, the CDR3 is TGTGCCAGCAGCTTAGACTTAGTAGCGGGAGGCCCTGTAGGCCAGTACTTC. The variable domain in full, completed from reference TRBV7-2 and TRBJ2-5, reads GAGVSQSPSNKVTEKGKDVELRCDPISGHTALYWYRQSLGQGLEFLIYFQGNSAPDKSGLPSDRFSAERTGGSVSTLTIQRTQQEDSAVYLCASSLDLVAGGPVGQYFGPGTRLLVL.

The chain recombines TRBV19 with TRBJ2-5, with 8 bases fitting TRBD2. Germline V gives CDR1 LNHDA, CDR2 SQIVND (reference sequence). CDR3 length: 16 amino acids. V was clipped by 5 bases and J by 4 bases; unmatched bases: 12. CDR3 sequence: CASSPRGVLGRETQYF. CDR3 nucleotide sequence: TGTGCCAGTAGTCCGCGGGGGGTCCTCGGAAGAGAGACCCAGTACTTC.

The CDR3 protein is CASSPLAETYNEQFF. Written as DNA, the CDR3 is TGCGCCAGCAGCCCTCTAGCGGAGACCTACAATGAGCAGTTCTTC. The V and J genes are TRBV5-1 and TRBJ2-1, with 7 bases fitting TRBD2. The ends lost 4 bases at V and 2 bases at J; junction bases unmatched: 6. The CDR3 contains 15 residues. Germline-derived CDR1 and CDR2 are SGHRS and YFSETQ. The full variable domain, in which reference TRBV5-1 and TRBJ2-1 provide the parts outside the CDR3, is KAGVTQTPRYLIKTRGQQVTLSCSPISGHRSVSWYQQTPGQGLQFLFEYFSETQRNKGNFPGRFSGRQFSNSRSEMNVSTLELGDSALYLCASSPLAETYNEQFFGPGTRLTVL.

The chain carries TRBV19 and TRBJ1-1, with D perhaps TRBD1 (6 bases). The CDR3 length is 15 residues. Germline loops: CDR1 LNHDA, CDR2 SQIVND (reference sequence). V was pared by 1 base and J by 3 bases, with 12 bases between. CDR3 nucleotides: TGTGCCAGTAGTATAGGGGCAGGGGCTTACACTGAAGCTTTCTTT. It encodes CASSIGAGAYTEAFF.

This chain uses TRBV11-2 with TRBJ1-5; D unresolved. The germline V gene encodes CDR1 SGHAT and CDR2 FQNNGV. This CDR3 is 13 amino acids long. The ends were cut back, 5 bases at V and 7 bases at J, with 12 bases in the middle. CDR3 nucleotide sequence: TGTGCCAGCAGCCCTGGCGGAAAACAGCCCCAGCATTTT. The encoded protein is CASSPGGKQPQHF.

The rearrangement uses TRBV6-1 and TRBJ1-5, with D possibly being TRBD1 (6 bases). Germline loops: CDR1 MNHNS, CDR2 SASEGT. V lost 2 bases and J 2 bases, leaving 34 bases between the germline ends. This CDR3 contains 23 residues. CDR3 in amino acids: CASSERTEVGGVRINIGNQPQHF. CDR3 sequence (DNA): TGTGCCAGCAGTGAACGGACGGAGGTAGGGGGGGTTAGGATAAACATCGGCAATCAGCCCCAGCATTTT.

This chain joins TRBV3-1 (or the pseudogene TRBV3-2) and TRBJ2-1; tentatively, D is TRBD2 (6 bases). This CDR3 contains 14 residues. Germline lookup yields CDR1 LGHDT and CDR2 YNNKEL (reference sequence). The V and J ends lost 2 bases and 8 bases respectively, with 13 bases between them. Here the CDR3 DNA reads TGTGCCAGCAGCCAAACCCAGTGGGGGGATGAGCAGTTCTTC. Its translation: CASSQTQWGDEQFF.

Only one count was recorded for this clone. The genes are TRBV19 and TRBJ2-1; 11 positions match TRBD1. The CDR3 is 15 amino acids. The V gene's germline CDR1 is LNHDA and CDR2 SQIVND (reference sequence). Losses at the gene ends were 6 bases for V and 10 bases for J; bases not matched to a gene: 11. The CDR3 coding sequence is TGTGCCAGTAGCCGTGGACAGGGGGCGGGAGGAGAGCAGTTCTTC. Protein: CASSRGQGAGGEQFF.

The chain employs TRBV19 and TRBJ2-5; 7 bases are a match to TRBD1. The germline V gene has CDR1 LNHDA and CDR2 SQIVND (reference sequence). The CDR3 length is 14 residues. Germline trimming cut 4 bases from V and 1 base from J; bases unmatched to any gene: 3. The CDR3 DNA is TGTGCCAGTAGTACCGCAGGGGGCCAAGAGACCCAGTACTTC. It translates to CASSTAGGQETQYF.

This clone appeared a single time. The V call is TRBV2, the J call TRBJ1-1, with 10 positions matching TRBD1. From germline, CDR1 is SNHLY and CDR2 FYNNEI. Trimming removed 7 bases from V and 9 bases from J; junction bases left unmatched: 11. CDR3 length: 14 residues. CDR3 bases: TGTGCCAGCACCCCCCAGGGACAGGGGTTCCAAGCTTTCTTT. Translating gives CASTPQGQGFQAFF.

This clone was seen only a few times. The V and J genes are TRBV4-3 and TRBJ2-3; TRBD2 is a possible D gene (6 bases). The CDR3 covers 16 residues. Trimming removed 3 bases at V and 3 bases at J, with 16 bases between. The germline gives CDR1 LGHNA, CDR2 YSLEER. The CDR3 loop reads CASSQEPASDTDTQYF. CDR3 DNA sequence: TGCGCCAGCAGCCAGGAACCGGCTAGCGATACAGATACGCAGTATTTT.

This sequence joins TRBV21-1 and TRBJ2-2; whether TRBD2, the table's D call, matches the DNA was not checked. TRBV21-1 represents a pseudogene. CDR3 length: 12 amino acids. The CDR3: CASRRGSGELFF. The CDR3 DNA is TGTGCCAGCAGGCGAGGGTCCGGGGAGCTGTTTTTT.

This clone was recorded only once. V usage is TRBV2 and J usage is TRBJ1-1; 9 bases are a match to TRBD1. CDR1 and CDR2 from the germline V gene are SNHLY and FYNNEI. CDR3 length: 14 amino acids. V shed 1 base, J shed 5 bases, and the junction held 2 bases outside the gene matches. CDR3: CASSEGGQGTEAFF. Written as DNA, the CDR3 is TGTGCCAGCAGTGAAGGGGGACAGGGAACTGAAGCTTTCTTT. The full variable domain, its missing parts supplied by reference TRBV2 and TRBJ1-1, is EPEVTQTPSHQVTQMGQEVILRCVPISNHLYFYWYRQILGQKVEFLVSFYNNEISEKSEIFDDQFSVERPDGSNFTLKIRSTKLEDSAMYFCASSEGGQGTEAFFGQGTRLTVV.

The V and J genes are TRBV4-2 and TRBJ2-5; possible D gene TRBD1, 5 bases. Trimming took off 0 bases at V and 7 bases at J, with 15 bases between the two ends. Looked up from germline, CDR1 is LGHNA and CDR2 is YNFKEQ. The CDR3 sequence is 15 residues long. CDR3 coding DNA: TGTGCCAGCAGCCAAGATAGTGACAGAAGGGCGACCCAGTACTTC. Residues: CASSQDSDRRATQYF.

The chain links TRBV6-2 or TRBV6-3 to TRBJ2-3; 8 bases map to TRBD2. CDR1 MNHEY and CDR2 SVGEGT come from the germline V gene. The J segment lost 5 bases and the V segment lost 6 bases, leaving 7 bases of the junction unmatched. This CDR3 has 14 residues. CDR3 DNA sequence: TGTGCCAGCAGCCCCGGGAGGGCCCAAGATACGCAGTATTTT. Its translation is CASSPGRAQDTQYF.